The 2 T cell receptor beta chains listed next were all sequenced from one sample in a study of spatial heterogeneity in lung cancer. Which antigens these TCRs recognize remains unknown. TCRdb independently ran MiXCR on the 5' RACE reads; one entry per CDR3 protein. This sample yields roughly 15,000 distinct CDR3 sequences, of which approximately 4.5% are seen a single time; approximately 16% belongs to the top ten. Points from the study as a whole: Higher tumor mutation counts went along with higher counts of expanded intratumoral alpha and beta TCRs.

Time point specified: sample taken at primary tumor resection. The sample here was lung tumor tissue, taken at surgery. Source of these receptors: a female donor with early-stage non-small cell lung cancer.

The sample holds many counts of this clonotype. Little can be read into the size of this beta chain, an off-target read in a library designed for alpha chains. The rearrangement links TRBV5-4 to TRBJ1-5; 9 positions agree with TRBD1. J gave up 7 bases and V 3 bases, and 8 bases lay outside the gene matches. Per germline, CDR1 SGHNT and CDR2 YYREEE (reference sequence). This CDR3 contains 15 residues. In DNA form, the CDR3 reads TGTGCCAGCAGCTCCGGGACAGGGAACGAGCAGCCCCAGCATTTT. This encodes CASSSGTGNEQPQHF.

In its sample, this clonotype was seen many times. The library was prepared for alpha chains; this beta chain is a stray read, so its frequency means little. This chain connects TRBV7-2 to TRBJ2-1, with D perhaps matching TRBD2 (6 bases). This CDR3 has 13 residues. CDR1 SGHTA and CDR2 FQGNSA come from the germline V gene. Trimming left V 5 bases short and J 15 bases short, with 20 bases between. CDR3 DNA: TGTGCCAGCAGCACATATAGGACTAATGTTCCGTTCTTC. Amino acids: CASSTYRTNVPFF. The full variable domain, its missing parts supplied by reference TRBV7-2 and TRBJ2-1, is GAGVSQSPSNKVTEKGKDVELRCDPISGHTALYWYRQSLGQGLEFLIYFQGNSAPDKSGLPSDRFSAERTGGSVSTLTIQRTQQEDSAVYLCASSTYRTNVPFFGPGTRLTVL.